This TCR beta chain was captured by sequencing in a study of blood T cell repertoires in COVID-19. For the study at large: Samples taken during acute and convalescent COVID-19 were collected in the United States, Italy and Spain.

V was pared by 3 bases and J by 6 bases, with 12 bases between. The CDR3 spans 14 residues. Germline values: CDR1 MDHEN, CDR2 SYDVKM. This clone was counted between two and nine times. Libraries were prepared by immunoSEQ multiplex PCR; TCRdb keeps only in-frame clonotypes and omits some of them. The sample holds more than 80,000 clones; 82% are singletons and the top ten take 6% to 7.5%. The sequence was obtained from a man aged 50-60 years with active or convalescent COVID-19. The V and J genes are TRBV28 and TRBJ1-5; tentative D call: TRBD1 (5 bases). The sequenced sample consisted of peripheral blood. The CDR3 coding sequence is TGTGCCAGCAGTTTGTTCCAGGGAGGTCAGCCCCAGCATTTT. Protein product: CASSLFQGGQPQHF.